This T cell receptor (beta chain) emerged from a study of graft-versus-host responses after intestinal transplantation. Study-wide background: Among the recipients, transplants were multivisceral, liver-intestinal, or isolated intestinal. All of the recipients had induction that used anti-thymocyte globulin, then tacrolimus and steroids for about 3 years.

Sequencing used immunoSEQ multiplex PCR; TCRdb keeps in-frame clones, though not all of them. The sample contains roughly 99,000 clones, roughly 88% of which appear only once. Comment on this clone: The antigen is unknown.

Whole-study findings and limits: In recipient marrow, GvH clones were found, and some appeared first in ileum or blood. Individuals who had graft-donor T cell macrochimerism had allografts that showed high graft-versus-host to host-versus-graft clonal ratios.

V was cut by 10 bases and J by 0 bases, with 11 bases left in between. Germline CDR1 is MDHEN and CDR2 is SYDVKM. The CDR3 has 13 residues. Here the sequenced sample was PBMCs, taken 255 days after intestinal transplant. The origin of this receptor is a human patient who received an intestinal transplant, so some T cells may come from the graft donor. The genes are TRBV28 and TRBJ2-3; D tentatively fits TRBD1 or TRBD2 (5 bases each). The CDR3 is CATGAPSTDTQYF. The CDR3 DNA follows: TGTGCCACCGGGGCTCCTAGCACAGATACGCAGTATTTT. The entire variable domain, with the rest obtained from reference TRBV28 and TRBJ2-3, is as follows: DVKVTQSSRYLVKRTGEKVFLECVQDMDHENMFWYRQDPGLGLRLIYFSYDVKMKEKGDIPEGYSVSREKKERFSLILESASTNQTSMYLCATGAPSTDTQYFGPGTRLTVL.